The rows below give T cell receptor beta chains drawn from one sample of a study of T cell responses to AZD1222 COVID-19 vaccine. Sequencing used immunoSEQ multiplex PCR; TCRdb keeps in-frame clones, though not all of them. Here the sample spans roughly 140,000 clones, 88% being singletons. The sample in question was peripheral blood, obtained on day 0 of AZD1222 vaccination. These TCRs come from an adult in good health. CDR3s include the opening cysteine and the closing phenylalanine or tryptophan. The order of the fields is D gene, J gene, V gene, clone size, CDR3 DNA, CDR3 protein. D genes are given only for firm matches. The size field is filled for only some rows; it gives once, few, many or a size class.

d_gene: -; j_gene: TRBJ2-7; v_gene: TRBV6-2/TRBV6-3; abundance: -; CDR3nt: TGTGCCAGCAGTTACCGGGGGACGAAATACGAGCAGTACTTC; CDR3aa: CASSYRGTKYEQYF
d_gene: TRBD2; j_gene: TRBJ2-5; v_gene: TRBV9; abundance: -; CDR3nt: TGTGCCAGCAGCGTAGATCCTTGGGGAGGGCGAGAGACCCAGTACTTC; CDR3aa: CASSVDPWGGRETQYF
d_gene: -; j_gene: TRBJ2-7; v_gene: TRBV3-1/TRBV3-2; abundance: once; CDR3nt: TGTGCCAGCAGCGTAAGCCAGGCCTACGAGCAGTACTTC; CDR3aa: CASSVSQAYEQYF
d_gene: TRBD1; j_gene: TRBJ2-7; v_gene: TRBV19; abundance: -; CDR3nt: TGTGCCTCCCAGGGGGCGGGGTACGAGCAGTACTTC; CDR3aa: CASQGAGYEQYF
d_gene: -; j_gene: TRBJ1-2; v_gene: TRBV12-3/TRBV12-4; abundance: -; CDR3nt: TGTGCCAGCAGTTTCCAGGGTAATGGTGGCTACACCTTC; CDR3aa: CASSFQGNGGYTF
d_gene: -; j_gene: TRBJ1-1; v_gene: TRBV28; abundance: -; CDR3nt: TGTGCCAGCAGTTTGAGGGACCTTATTATGAACACTGAAGCTTTCTTT; CDR3aa: CASSLRDLIMNTEAFF
d_gene: -; j_gene: TRBJ1-3; v_gene: TRBV28; abundance: -; CDR3nt: TGTGCCAGTTACCCCAGATTCTCTGGAAACACCATATATTTT; CDR3aa: CASYPRFSGNTIYF
d_gene: -; j_gene: TRBJ1-2; v_gene: TRBV7-9; abundance: -; CDR3nt: TGTGCCAGCAGCTTAGCAAGACCGGGACATGATGGCTACACCTTC; CDR3aa: CASSLARPGHDGYTF
d_gene: -; j_gene: TRBJ2-7; v_gene: TRBV5-1; abundance: -; CDR3nt: TGCGCCAGCAGCTTGGTTACTACCAACTACGAGCAGTACTTC; CDR3aa: CASSLVTTNYEQYF
d_gene: -; j_gene: TRBJ2-5; v_gene: TRBV24-1; abundance: few; CDR3nt: TGTGCCACCAGTGATAGCAGGTACCAAGAGACCCAGTACTTC; CDR3aa: CATSDSRYQETQYF
d_gene: -; j_gene: TRBJ1-6; v_gene: TRBV6-5; abundance: -; CDR3nt: TGTGCCAGCAGTTACTCCACAGCATCTCGGGATTCACCCCTCCACTTT; CDR3aa: CASSYSTASRDSPLHF
d_gene: -; j_gene: TRBJ1-6; v_gene: TRBV5-6; abundance: once; CDR3nt: TGTGCCAGCAGCTTGGGGCCGGGCTTGGGACCCAGCTCGTTCCGCCACTTT; CDR3aa: CASSLGPGLGPSSFRHF
d_gene: -; j_gene: TRBJ1-3; v_gene: TRBV12-3/TRBV12-4; abundance: -; CDR3nt: TGTGCCAGCAGCCCCCCCATCATAAACACCATATATTTT; CDR3aa: CASSPPIINTIYF
d_gene: TRBD1; j_gene: TRBJ2-1; v_gene: TRBV30; abundance: once; CDR3nt: TGTGCCTGGAGTGATGGACAGGGGACCTACAATGAGCAGTTCTTC; CDR3aa: CAWSDGQGTYNEQFF
d_gene: TRBD2; j_gene: TRBJ2-1; v_gene: TRBV9; abundance: -; CDR3nt: TGTGCCAGCAGCGTAGCCGACCGGCTAGCGGGAGTTGTAAATGAGCAGTTCTTC; CDR3aa: CASSVADRLAGVVNEQFF
d_gene: -; j_gene: TRBJ1-6; v_gene: TRBV4-3; abundance: -; CDR3nt: TGCGCCAGCAGCATAAGTAGCTCCTATAATTCACCCCTCCACTTT; CDR3aa: CASSISSSYNSPLHF
d_gene: -; j_gene: TRBJ1-5; v_gene: TRBV6-5; abundance: -; CDR3nt: TGTGCCAGCAGTTTATCCATTTCAAATCAGCCCCAGCATTTT; CDR3aa: CASSLSISNQPQHF
d_gene: -; j_gene: TRBJ2-1; v_gene: TRBV30; abundance: -; CDR3nt: TGTGCCTGGAGTAGAGATGAGGTAGCGGCTGAGCAGTTCTTC; CDR3aa: CAWSRDEVAAEQFF
d_gene: TRBD1; j_gene: TRBJ2-6; v_gene: TRBV27; abundance: -; CDR3nt: TGTGCCAGCAGTTTAGCCGGGACAGGGTTTTCTGGGGCCAACGTCCTGACTTTC; CDR3aa: CASSLAGTGFSGANVLTF
d_gene: TRBD1; j_gene: TRBJ2-7; v_gene: TRBV6-1; abundance: -; CDR3nt: TGTGCCAGCAGTGAATTCCAGGGGGCCTACGAGCAGTACTTC; CDR3aa: CASSEFQGAYEQYF
d_gene: -; j_gene: TRBJ2-1; v_gene: TRBV7-3; abundance: -; CDR3nt: TGTGCCAGCAGCCCAGGAGTGGGTGAGCAGTTCTTC; CDR3aa: CASSPGVGEQFF
d_gene: TRBD1; j_gene: TRBJ1-5; v_gene: TRBV29-1; abundance: once; CDR3nt: TGCAGCGTTAAGGACAGGGGAGGAGATCAGCCCCAGCATTTT; CDR3aa: CSVKDRGGDQPQHF
d_gene: -; j_gene: TRBJ1-5; v_gene: TRBV19; abundance: -; CDR3nt: TGTGCCAGTACCAGGGGCGACAATCAGCCCCAGCATTTT; CDR3aa: CASTRGDNQPQHF
d_gene: -; j_gene: TRBJ2-7; v_gene: TRBV3-1/TRBV3-2; abundance: -; CDR3nt: TGTGCCAGCAGCCTTGGGACTGATTTATACGAGCAGTACTTC; CDR3aa: CASSLGTDLYEQYF
d_gene: -; j_gene: TRBJ2-7; v_gene: TRBV7-8; abundance: -; CDR3nt: TGTGCCAGCAGCTTGGAGCCAGGAGTCGAGCAGTACTTC; CDR3aa: CASSLEPGVEQYF
d_gene: TRBD1; j_gene: TRBJ1-2; v_gene: TRBV25-1; abundance: -; CDR3nt: TGTGCCAGCAGTGCAACGGACAGGGGGCTAGGTGGCTACACCTTC; CDR3aa: CASSATDRGLGGYTF
d_gene: -; j_gene: TRBJ1-5; v_gene: TRBV27; abundance: medium-sized; CDR3nt: TGTGCCAGCAGTCACAGGGATAGCAATCAGCCCCAGCATTTT; CDR3aa: CASSHRDSNQPQHF
d_gene: TRBD1; j_gene: TRBJ2-7; v_gene: TRBV6-2/TRBV6-3; abundance: -; CDR3nt: TGTGCCAGCAGTTACAGTGACAGGGGAGCGAGGCAGGCCTACGAGCAGTACTTC; CDR3aa: CASSYSDRGARQAYEQYF